A single T cell receptor (beta chain) is shown here with its context. As yet, its antigen is unknown. The sample belongs to a study of OX40 agonist ivuxolimab in advanced cancers. Across the whole study: Given to patients was ivuxolimab, an agonistic anti-OX40 (CD134) antibody. Whole-study findings and limits: Some of the nonresponding patients also showed low levels of normalized T-cell clonal expansion.

Trimming shortened V by 7 bases and J by 10 bases, and 13 bases separated the two germline ends. The CDR3 is 11 amino acids. CDR1 MNHEY and CDR2 SMNVEV come from the germline V gene (reference sequence). Assay: immunoSEQ multiplex PCR; the TCRdb copy retains only in-frame clones and omits some. The table records about 84,000 clones, about nine tenths of them present only once. V and J are TRBV27 and TRBJ1-1, with unresolved D. The input for sequencing was CD4+ or CD8+ T cells sorted from blood, taken in a trial of the OX40 agonist ivuxolimab. The source is an adult with an advanced solid tumor such as melanoma, head and neck, liver or kidney cancer. The CDR3, as DNA: TGTGCCAGCATGGTCGGGTTAGTAGCTTTCTTT. It specifies CASMVGLVAFF.